Listed below are T cell receptor beta chains from one sample, sequenced in a study of blood T cells in healthy people across ages. TCRdb reprocessed the 5' RACE reads with MiXCR, giving one entry per CDR3 protein. The table lists roughly 680,000 distinct CDR3 sequences, approximately 52% of them singletons. The sample taken for sequencing was blood. The receptors originated from an elderly woman in good health. CDR3s include the opening cysteine and the closing phenylalanine or tryptophan. Fields, in order: J gene, clone size, D gene, V gene, CDR3 protein, CDR3 DNA. D genes are given only for firm matches. The listing skips clone size in some rows; elsewhere it reads once, few, many or a size class.

>TRBJ2-7|NA|NA|TRBV7-2
CASSFSDSYEQYF
TGTGCCAGCAGCTTTTCGGACAGCTACGAGCAGTACTTC
>TRBJ1-2|NA|NA|TRBV14
CASSQDSTGRLFYGYTF
TGTGCTAGCAGCCAAGATTCAACGGGCCGTCTCTTCTATGGCTACACCTTC
>TRBJ1-2|NA|TRBD1|TRBV9
CASSPPQDRGGYTF
TGTGCCAGCAGCCCTCCTCAGGACAGGGGTGGCTACACCTTC
>TRBJ2-1|NA|TRBD2|TRBV10-2
CASSEFSGRLGEQFF
TGCGCCAGCAGTGAGTTCAGCGGGAGACTGGGTGAGCAGTTCTTC
>TRBJ2-3|NA|TRBD1|TRBV6-6
CATYDRGWTDTQYF
TGTGCCACCTATGACAGGGGTTGGACAGATACGCAGTATTTT
>TRBJ1-5|NA|TRBD1|TRBV7-2
CASSLPGGRGNQPQHF
TGTGCCAGCAGCTTACCAGGGGGCCGTGGCAATCAGCCCCAGCATTTT
>TRBJ2-7|NA|TRBD1|TRBV6-5
CASSYGTTGQRSYNEQYF
TGTGCCAGCAGTTACGGAACGACGGGACAGCGCTCCTACAACGAGCAGTACTTC
>TRBJ2-1|NA|NA|TRBV5-1
CASSLAGGTNYNEQFF
TGCGCCAGCAGCTTGGCCGGCGGGACCAATTACAATGAGCAGTTCTTC
>TRBJ2-5|once|NA|TRBV6-6
CASARNQQTQNF
TGTGCCAGTGCCAGGAATCAACAGACCCAGAACTTC
>TRBJ1-3|NA|NA|TRBV27
CASRRSSGNTIYF
TGTGCCAGCCGGAGAAGCTCTGGAAACACCATATATTTT
>TRBJ1-5|few|TRBD1|TRBV7-3
CASSRRDRGGYQPQHF
TGTGCCAGCAGCCGAAGGGACAGGGGAGGATATCAGCCCCAGCATTTT
>TRBJ2-1|NA|NA|TRBV5-1
CASSSLVASSYNEQFF
TGCGCCAGCAGCTCCCTTGTAGCGTCATCCTACAATGAGCAGTTCTTC
>TRBJ1-5|NA|TRBD1|TRBV20-1
CSARSLPWDRTKSNQPQHF
TGCAGTGCTAGATCTTTACCCTGGGACAGGACTAAGAGCAATCAGCCCCAGCATTTT
>TRBJ1-3|NA|NA|TRBV27
CASSSGSSGNTIYF
TGTGCCAGCAGTTCCGGTAGCTCTGGAAACACCATATATTTT
>TRBJ2-6|NA|NA|TRBV5-4
CASNSGSGANVLTF
TGTGCCAGCAACTCAGGCTCTGGGGCCAACGTCCTGACTTTC
>TRBJ2-7|NA|TRBD2|TRBV25-1
CASSEWGGDSADEQYF
TGTGCCAGCAGTGAATGGGGGGGGGACTCCGCCGACGAGCAGTACTTC
>TRBJ1-2|many|NA|TRBV5-1
CASSGDLYGYTF
TGCGCCAGCAGCGGGGACCTTTATGGCTACACCTTC
>TRBJ1-1|few|NA|TRBV28
CASTERDTEAFF
TGTGCCAGCACCGAGCGGGACACTGAAGCTTTCTTT
>TRBJ2-7|NA|TRBD2|TRBV27
CASSLLAGFSYEQYF
TGTGCCAGCAGTTTACTAGCGGGGTTCTCCTACGAGCAGTACTTC
>TRBJ2-7|NA|TRBD1|TRBV7-9
CASSLAQGQGRDEQYF
TGTGCCAGCAGCTTAGCCCAAGGACAGGGGCGCGATGAGCAGTACTTC
>TRBJ2-2|NA|TRBD1|TRBV28
CAGEIRTGPGTGELFF
TGTGCAGGGGAAATCCGGACAGGGCCGGGCACCGGGGAGCTGTTTTTT
>TRBJ2-3|NA|NA|TRBV15
CATSRDWAEGTDTQYF
TGTGCCACCAGCAGAGATTGGGCGGAAGGCACAGATACGCAGTATTTT
>TRBJ2-4|once|NA|TRBV4-1
CASSQDSGGGFLAKNIQYF
TGCGCCAGCAGCCAAGACTCTGGCGGGGGCTTTCTAGCCAAAAACATTCAGTACTTC
>TRBJ1-2|NA|TRBD1|TRBV12-3/TRBV12-4
CASSPPMTGGRANYDYTF
TGTGCCAGCAGTCCCCCCATGACAGGGGGGAGGGCTAACTATGACTACACCTTC
>TRBJ2-1|NA|NA|TRBV7-2
CASARNSYNEQFF
TGTGCCAGCGCGCGAAACAGCTACAATGAGCAGTTCTTC
>TRBJ2-2|NA|NA|TRBV5-1
CASSPGSFANTGELFF
TGCGCCAGCAGCCCTGGATCATTCGCGAACACCGGGGAGCTGTTTTTT
>TRBJ2-2|NA|NA|TRBV5-1
CASSLVAATSNTGELFF
TGCGCCAGCAGCTTGGTAGCAGCCACTTCGAACACCGGGGAGCTGTTTTTT
>TRBJ1-1|many|NA|TRBV29-1
CSSDGGMNTEAFF
TGCAGTTCTGACGGAGGAATGAACACTGAAGCTTTCTTT
>TRBJ2-1|NA|NA|TRBV15
CATSRGTPDEQFF
TGTGCCACCAGCAGAGGTACCCCGGATGAGCAGTTCTTC
>TRBJ1-1|NA|NA|TRBV19
CASSIRGMVTEAFF
TGTGCCAGTAGTATAAGGGGAATGGTCACTGAAGCTTTCTTT
>TRBJ1-2|NA|TRBD1|TRBV4-2
CASSRTPGQGSYGYTF
TGTGCCAGCAGCCGAACCCCGGGACAGGGAAGCTATGGCTACACCTTC
>TRBJ1-5|many|NA|TRBV30
CAWSPLYSNQPQHF
TGTGCCTGGAGCCCCCTGTATAGCAATCAGCCCCAGCATTTT
>TRBJ1-1|many|TRBD1|TRBV7-6
CASSRTGWFTEAFF
TGTGCCAGCAGTCGGACAGGGTGGTTCACTGAAGCTTTCTTT
>TRBJ1-2|many|NA|TRBV2
CASSKFDTRNPNYGYTF
TGTGCCAGCAGCAAGTTTGATACGCGAAATCCAAACTATGGCTACACCTTC
>TRBJ2-7|many|NA|TRBV27
CASSLQQGYEQYF
TGTGCCAGCAGTTTGCAACAGGGTTACGAGCAGTACTTC
>TRBJ2-7|NA|TRBD2|TRBV29-1
CSVETSGVGEQYF
TGCAGCGTTGAGACTAGCGGGGTAGGGGAGCAGTACTTC
>TRBJ2-1|NA|NA|TRBV7-6
CASSLARGNYNNEQFF
TGTGCCAGCAGCTTAGCTCGGGGGAACTACAACAATGAGCAGTTCTTC
>TRBJ2-7|few|TRBD1|TRBV6-2/TRBV6-3
CASSYHDRGRSYEQYF
TGTGCCAGCAGTTATCACGACAGGGGACGGTCCTACGAGCAGTACTTC
>TRBJ2-2|NA|TRBD2|TRBV20-1
CSARVVLAGPTGELFF
TGCAGTGCTAGAGTTGTACTAGCGGGTCCCACCGGGGAGCTGTTTTTT
>TRBJ1-1|NA|NA|TRBV6-5
CASSQDGLRNTEAFF
TGTGCCAGCAGTCAAGACGGGTTGAGGAACACTGAAGCTTTCTTT
>TRBJ1-1|NA|TRBD1|TRBV4-2
CASSQSGQSNTEAFF
TGTGCCAGCAGCCAATCGGGACAGTCGAACACTGAAGCTTTCTTT
>TRBJ2-7|NA|TRBD2|TRBV12-3/TRBV12-4
CASSSASGRRDEQYF
TGTGCCAGCAGTTCTGCGAGCGGGAGGCGCGACGAGCAGTACTTC
>TRBJ2-2|NA|NA|TRBV12-3/TRBV12-4
CASRGRGRELFF
TGTGCCAGCAGGGGTCGTGGGAGGGAGCTGTTTTTT
>TRBJ1-5|once|NA|TRBV30
CAWRSEAGGNQPQHF
TGTGCCTGGAGGTCGGAGGCAGGGGGCAATCAGCCCCAGCATTTT
>TRBJ1-2|NA|NA|TRBV5-1
CASSWDRGGGYGYTF
TGCGCCAGCAGCTGGGATCGCGGGGGGGGCTATGGCTACACCTTC
>TRBJ2-1|NA|TRBD2|TRBV6-5
CASRKAGGPGNEQFF
TGTGCCAGCAGGAAAGCGGGGGGGCCGGGGAATGAGCAGTTCTTC
>TRBJ2-4|many|NA|TRBV27
CASSSVGGVQYF
TGTGCCAGCAGTTCCGTCGGTGGGGTTCAGTACTTC
>TRBJ2-1|NA|TRBD2|TRBV3-1
CASSQVAGANNEQFF
TGTGCCAGCAGCCAAGTGGCGGGAGCAAATAATGAGCAGTTCTTC
>TRBJ2-7|NA|TRBD1|TRBV7-9
CASSPRPGQGNEQYF
TGTGCCAGCAGCCCCCGTCCGGGACAGGGAAATGAGCAGTACTTC
>TRBJ1-1|NA|TRBD1|TRBV20-1
CSARDRVSTEAFF
TGCAGTGCTAGGGACAGGGTGTCAACTGAAGCTTTCTTT
>TRBJ2-1|NA|NA|TRBV2
CASRTSPLATNEQFF
TGTGCCAGCAGAACCTCGCCCCTAGCGACCAATGAGCAGTTCTTC
>TRBJ1-2|NA|NA|TRBV7-9
CASSVAQANYGYTF
TGTGCCAGCAGCGTAGCCCAGGCTAACTATGGCTACACCTTC
>TRBJ1-5|few|NA|TRBV5-1
CASSLDIGRPQHF
TGCGCCAGCAGCTTGGACATTGGACGGCCCCAGCATTTT